The 18 T cell receptor beta chains reported below all come from one sample, sequenced in a study of lymphopenia after photon versus proton radiotherapy. TCRdb keeps only in-frame clones here, not all; method: immunoSEQ multiplex PCR. The top ten clones hold around 2% of a sample with about 60,000 clones, less than 85% of them seen once. The specimen comprised peripheral blood, sampled from a patient treated with proton-based radiotherapy. The receptors originated from a man aged 60 to 69 with pancreatic cancer.

The chain carries TRBV11-2 and TRBJ2-7, with 12 bases that match TRBD1. This CDR3 comprises 15 residues. V shed 5 bases and J 6 bases; nucleotides not matched to a gene: 8. The V gene's germline CDR1 is SGHAT and CDR2 FQNNGV. The DNA of the CDR3 is TGTGCCAGCAGCAGACCGGGACAGGGGGCGCGCGAGCAGTACTTC. It codes for CASSRPGQGAREQYF.

The chain has TRBV5-1 and TRBJ2-2; D unclear. Germline-derived CDR1 and CDR2 are SGHRS and YFSETQ. The V end was cut by 5 bases, the J end by 1 base, with 12 bases between. The CDR3 totals 15 residues. The DNA of the CDR3 is TGCGCCAGCAGACCCTGGACCGAGAACACCGGGGAGCTGTTTTTT. The encoded protein is CASRPWTENTGELFF. Together with reference TRBV5-1 and TRBJ2-2, the CDR3 gives the full variable domain: KAGVTQTPRYLIKTRGQQVTLSCSPISGHRSVSWYQQTPGQGLQFLFEYFSETQRNKGNFPGRFSGRQFSNSRSEMNVSTLELGDSALYLCASRPWTENTGELFFGEGSRLTVL.

This chain uses TRBV4-1 with TRBJ2-1; 8 bases line up with TRBD1. With V trimmed by 10 bases and J by 8 bases, 13 bases remained unmatched. The CDR3 spans 14 residues. The V gene's germline CDR1 is MGHRA and CDR2 YSYEKL. The chain's CDR3 is CATQQGANFDEQFF. In DNA form, the CDR3 reads TGCGCCACCCAGCAGGGGGCTAATTTCGATGAGCAGTTCTTC.

The genes are TRBV23-1 and TRBJ2-7, with a tentative D call TRBD2 (5 bases). TRBV23-1 is classed as an ORF, of uncertain function. V was clipped by 4 bases and J by 7 bases, with 23 bases between them. The CDR3 has 16 residues. This CDR3 reads CASSPSRLNPSGEQYF. CDR3 nucleotides: TGCGCCAGCAGTCCATCCCGACTGAACCCGTCGGGGGAGCAGTACTTC.

The chain combines TRBV28 with TRBJ2-7; the D gene is possibly TRBD2 (6 bases). This CDR3 has 12 residues. CDR1 is MDHEN and CDR2 is SYDVKM in the germline V gene. The V end lost 6 bases, the J end lost 3 bases, and 9 bases lay between the germline ends. This CDR3 reads CASRGTGYEQYF. In nucleotides, the CDR3 is TGTGCCAGCAGGGGGACTGGCTACGAGCAGTACTTC.

The chain has TRBV2 and TRBJ2-4, with 7 bases aligning to TRBD2. Per germline, CDR1 SNHLY and CDR2 FYNNEI. The V segment lost 3 bases and the J segment 0 bases; nucleotides outside the gene matches: 2. The CDR3 is made up of 15 amino acids. Here the CDR3 DNA reads TGTGCCAGCAGTGACGGGGGGATAGCCAAAAACATTCAGTACTTC. This gives the protein CASSDGGIAKNIQYF.

CDR3: CASRGGIRTEAFF. The CDR3 DNA sequence: TGTGCCAGCAGAGGGGGGATTCGCACTGAAGCTTTCTTT. The gene calls are TRBV6-1 and TRBJ1-1, with a possible D match to TRBD1 (6 bases). V lost 6 bases, J lost 4 bases, and 12 bases lay in between. The CDR3 runs 13 residues. Germline-derived CDR1 and CDR2 are MNHNS and SASEGT.

The chain links TRBV5-6 to TRBJ2-7, with TRBD2 matching 8 bases. This CDR3 spans 15 amino acids. The V gene's germline CDR1 is SGHDT and CDR2 YYEEEE. The J segment lost 4 bases and the V segment lost 4 bases, leaving 10 bases of the junction unmatched. DNA for the CDR3: TGTGCCAGCAGCCACCGGGGGGGAGAGGTGTACGAGCAGTACTTC. Its protein product is CASSHRGGEVYEQYF.

The chain carries TRBV9 and TRBJ2-3, with 8 bases aligning to TRBD2. Germline V gene data show CDR1 as SGDLS and CDR2 as YYNGEE. The CDR3 consists of 15 residues. Trimming removed 3 bases from V and 3 bases from J; junction bases left unmatched: 6. As DNA, the CDR3 is TGTGCCAGCAGCGGTCAAAGCGGGAGAACAGATACGCAGTATTTT. It yields the protein CASSGQSGRTDTQYF.

The CDR3 nucleotides read TGTGCCAGCAGTCCTGATAGCGGTTGGGATACGCAGTATTTT. Residues: CASSPDSGWDTQYF. The J gene is TRBJ2-3, the V gene TRBV27; D perhaps matches TRBD2 (6 bases). Germline CDR1 reads MNHEY; CDR2 reads SMNVEV (reference sequence). The CDR3 consists of 14 residues. Trimming pared 5 bases from V and 6 bases from J, leaving 15 bases between.

This chain joins TRBV6-5 and TRBJ2-4; a possible D gene is TRBD1 (5 bases). The CDR3 is made up of 12 amino acids. Trimming stripped 6 bases from V and 9 bases from J, with 12 bases between. CDR1 and CDR2 (germline): MNHEY, SVGAGI. CDR3 in amino acids: CASSSQGTIQYF. The CDR3 bases are TGTGCCAGCAGCTCTCAGGGTACCATTCAGTACTTC.

The V and J genes are TRBV2 and TRBJ2-5; a possible D gene is TRBD2 (6 bases). This CDR3 spans 16 amino acids. Germline values: CDR1 SNHLY, CDR2 FYNNEI. V was pared by 6 bases and J by 0 bases, with 17 bases between. The CDR3 DNA sequence: TGTGCCAGCAGCGCGCAAGGTAGCGGATACCAAGAGACCCAGTACTTC. Its translation: CASSAQGSGYQETQYF.

The chain links TRBV21-1 to TRBJ2-7; the table calls TRBD2, which could not be checked here. TRBV21-1 is termed a pseudogene. The CDR3 sequence is 14 residues long. Written as DNA, the CDR3 is TGTGCCAAAGCGACGGGTGGCGCCTACTACGAGCAGTACTTC. Translating it yields CAKATGGAYYEQYF.

The chain has TRBV27 and TRBJ2-1; D remains ambiguous. From germline, CDR1 is MNHEY and CDR2 SMNVEV (reference sequence). CDR3 size: 17 residues. Trimming stripped 5 bases from V and 7 bases from J, with 24 bases between. Here the CDR3 DNA reads TGTGCCAGCAGTCAAAGGGCCCTAAGTGGTGGTTCTAATGAGCAGTTCTTC. It codes for CASSQRALSGGSNEQFF.

The V and J genes are TRBV29-1 and TRBJ2-2, with TRBD1 matching over 12 bases. The CDR3 is 15 amino acids. V lost 1 base to trimming and J lost 7 bases; unmatched junction nucleotides: 4. Germline V gene sequence: CDR1 SQVTM, CDR2 ANQGSEA. The CDR3 spells CSVEGGTGGFGELFF. DNA of the CDR3: TGCAGCGTTGAAGGCGGGACAGGGGGCTTCGGGGAGCTGTTTTTT.

This clone was found once. This chain links TRBV2 with TRBJ2-5; TRBD2 aligns across 7 bases. J was trimmed by 4 bases and V by 5 bases; bases with no gene match: 10. The CDR3 contains 15 residues. Per the germline V gene, CDR1 is SNHLY and CDR2 is FYNNEI. CDR3: CASSPLGGLGETQYF. The CDR3 DNA is TGTGCCAGCAGTCCATTGGGGGGGTTAGGAGAGACCCAGTACTTC.

The chain carries TRBV4-1 and TRBJ1-1; tentative D call: TRBD1 (6 bases). The CDR3 totals 15 residues. Germline CDR1 is MGHRA and CDR2 is YSYEKL. V dropped 1 base and J dropped 1 base, with 10 bases sitting between them. The CDR3 bases are TGCGCCAGCAGCCAAGGAGAAGGGGGGAACACTGAAGCTTTCTTT. As protein: CASSQGEGGNTEAFF.

This rearrangement joins TRBV7-8 to TRBJ2-5; 13 bases agree with TRBD2. The germline V gene has CDR1 SGHVS and CDR2 FQNEAQ. Trimming at V came to 5 bases and at J to 5 bases, leaving 8 bases not matched to a gene. This CDR3 comprises 16 residues. This CDR3 is CASSPRTSGRAETQYF. The CDR3 DNA reads as TGTGCCAGCAGCCCCCGGACTAGCGGGAGAGCGGAGACCCAGTACTTC.